This record covers a single TCR beta chain. When the RNA was reverse transcribed, random hexamers were used with an input of roughly 0.45 to 1 ug. The immunoSEQ assay covered 54 Vbeta and 13 Jbeta segments for CDR3. TCRdb reprocessed the immunoSEQ multiplex PCR reads with MiXCR, giving one entry per CDR3 protein. The repertoire holds about 94,000 distinct CDR3 sequences, roughly 94% seen once, with roughly 0.31% in the top ten. This sample is part of a study of CD8 T cells in Susac syndrome. The authors carried out high-throughput sequencing of TCR beta. They applied it to CD8+ and CD4+ T cells obtained from blood. The CD8+ and CD4+ T cells were isolated magnetically using a negative isolation approach, whereas the TEMRA cells were enriched by FACS. This CDR3 contains 12 residues. The germline V gene has CDR1 SQVTM and CDR2 ANQGSEA. V gave up 2 bases and J gave up 6 bases, with 10 bases separating them.

The TCR sequence derives from a human donor with Susac syndrome. The sequencing input was CD4+ T cells from PBMCs. V and J are TRBV29-1 and TRBJ1-2; the D gene is possibly TRBD1 (6 bases). The CDR3 DNA sequence: TGCAGCGTTGAACCAGGGGAAAATGGCTACACCTTC. Residues: CSVEPGENGYTF.